Following are 32 T cell receptor beta chains from one sample sequenced in a study of CD8+ T cells in alopecia areata. cDNA reverse transcribed from extracted RNA served as the sequencing template. Clones were read by immunoSEQ multiplex PCR, and TCRdb kept only the in-frame ones, dropping some. The sample contains 200,000 to 250,000 clones, more than 45% of which appear only once. Treatment described: oral pan-JAK inhibitor, 5-10 mg twice daily. Sequenced here: CD4+ T cells sorted from blood, sampled at week 4, from a patient treated with tofacitinib. These receptors originate from a human donor with alopecia areata.

There are a few counts of this clone. The V and J genes are TRBV7-2 and TRBJ2-3; tentatively, D is TRBD1 or TRBD2 (5 bases each). This CDR3 has 14 amino acids. Germline loops: CDR1 SGHTA, CDR2 FQGNSA. The ends were cut back, 6 bases at V and 6 bases at J, with 16 bases in the middle. The CDR3 coding sequence is TGTGCCAGCAGACCCGGGACCGCCGGCGATACGCAGTATTTT. It codes for CASRPGTAGDTQYF.

This chain connects TRBV7-8 to TRBJ1-2, with D possibly matching TRBD1 (6 bases). The germline V gene encodes CDR1 SGHVS and CDR2 FQNEAQ. The CDR3 consists of 14 residues. The germline V and J ends were trimmed by 5 bases and 3 bases, with 13 bases remaining between them. CDR3 sequence reads: CASSPEQGHYGYTF. CDR3 DNA sequence: TGTGCCAGCAGCCCCGAACAGGGCCACTATGGCTACACCTTC.

The CDR3 sequence: CSVWTGRNTEAFF. DNA for the CDR3: TGCAGCGTATGGACAGGGAGGAACACTGAAGCTTTCTTT. This rearrangement joins TRBV29-1 to TRBJ1-1; 8 nucleotides agree with TRBD1. CDR3 size: 13 residues. The V segment lost 6 bases and the J segment 1 base; nucleotides outside the gene matches: 4. Germline CDR1 reads SQVTM; CDR2 reads ANQGSEA.

This clone was recorded a few times. V and J are TRBV11-2 and TRBJ2-3; no reliable D call. CDR3 length: 12 residues. Trimming pared 5 bases from V and 3 bases from J, leaving 6 bases between. Germline V gene sequence: CDR1 SGHAT, CDR2 FQNNGV. The DNA of the CDR3 is TGTGCCAGCAGCACGCTTACAGATACGCAGTATTTT. Translated, it gives CASSTLTDTQYF.

The V call is TRBV7-9, the J call TRBJ1-2; D ambiguous. Per the germline V gene, CDR1 is SEHNR and CDR2 is FQNEAQ (reference sequence). The CDR3 has 10 amino acids. V was cut by 8 bases and J by 6 bases, with 7 bases left in between. CDR3 region: CASSGDGYTF. CDR3 in DNA: TGTGCCAGCTCCGGCGATGGCTACACCTTC.

V usage is TRBV7-2 and J usage is TRBJ1-6; TRBD1 is a possible D gene (5 bases). The CDR3 loop spans 17 amino acids. In germline, CDR1 is SGHTA, CDR2 FQGNSA. Trimming pared 5 bases from V and 4 bases from J, leaving 18 bases between. CDR3 nucleotide sequence: TGTGCCAGCAGCCCTCAAGGGGTACTTGTGTATAATTCACCCCTCCACTTT. This sequence encodes CASSPQGVLVYNSPLHF.

The chain links TRBV7-2 to TRBJ1-2; no clear D. The germline V gene encodes CDR1 SGHTA and CDR2 FQGNSA. The CDR3 is 13 amino acids. V dropped 5 bases and J dropped 7 bases, with 14 bases sitting between them. CDR3 in amino acids: CASSVGITGGYTF. CDR3 nucleotides: TGTGCCAGCAGCGTCGGGATAACTGGTGGCTACACCTTC.

V usage is TRBV2 and J usage is TRBJ1-5; 10 bases line up with TRBD1. From germline, CDR1 is SNHLY and CDR2 FYNNEI. Losses at the gene ends were 6 bases for V and 2 bases for J; bases not matched to a gene: 4. CDR3 size: 15 residues. CDR3 in amino acids: CASSTGQGRNQPQHF. The CDR3, as DNA: TGTGCCAGCAGCACGGGACAGGGGCGCAATCAGCCCCAGCATTTT.

The chain carries TRBV7-2 and TRBJ2-7; possible D gene TRBD1, 6 bases. Germline V gene lookup returns CDR1 SGHTA and CDR2 FQGNSA. The V end lost 4 bases, the J end lost 2 bases, and 12 bases lay between the germline ends. The CDR3 totals 14 residues. CDR3 residues: CASSSLQGTYEQYF. For the CDR3, the DNA is TGTGCCAGCAGCTCGTTGCAGGGGACCTACGAGCAGTACTTC.

This chain links TRBV4-1 with TRBJ2-1, with 8 positions matching TRBD2. With V trimmed by 4 bases and J by 5 bases, 4 bases remained unmatched. Germline CDR1 reads MGHRA; CDR2 reads YSYEKL. This CDR3 has 14 residues. In DNA form, the CDR3 reads TGCGCCAGCAGCCCCGAGCGGGGGAACAATGAGCAGTTCTTC. Its protein is CASSPERGNNEQFF.

The chain links TRBV7-9 to TRBJ2-7, with 9 bases identical to TRBD1. Germline V gene data show CDR1 as SEHNR and CDR2 as FQNEAQ (reference sequence). The J segment lost 5 bases and the V segment lost 5 bases, leaving 10 bases of the junction unmatched. The CDR3 spans 15 residues. The CDR3 here is CASSPGTGIVDEQYF. In nucleotides, the CDR3 is TGTGCCAGCAGCCCCGGGACAGGGATCGTTGACGAGCAGTACTTC.

This clone appeared once. The same CDR3 arises from other DNA sequences in this sample as well. The V and J genes are TRBV25-1 and TRBJ1-1; D is unclear. Germline-derived CDR1 and CDR2 are MGHDK and SYGVNS. Trimming stripped 7 bases from V and 2 bases from J, with 5 bases between. The CDR3 loop spans 11 amino acids. CDR3 nucleotides: TGTGCCAGCACACTTAACACTGAAGCTTTCTTT. This codes for CASTLNTEAFF.

The chain recombines TRBV11-3 with TRBJ2-3; possibly TRBD2 for D (6 bases). This CDR3 contains 15 residues. Trimming pared 5 bases from V and 2 bases from J, leaving 14 bases between. CDR1 SGHNT and CDR2 YENEEA come from the germline V gene. The CDR3 region is CASSPEWGVTDTQYF. The DNA of the CDR3 is TGTGCCAGCAGCCCGGAGTGGGGGGTCACAGATACGCAGTATTTT.

The chain joins TRBV6-5 to TRBJ2-2; a possible D gene is TRBD1 (5 bases). The CDR3 loop spans 12 amino acids. Trimming removed 5 bases from V and 7 bases from J, with 8 bases in between. Germline V lookup: CDR1 MNHEY, CDR2 SVGAGI. CDR3 loop: CASSQGLGELFF. CDR3 nucleotide sequence: TGTGCCAGCAGTCAGGGTCTCGGGGAGCTGTTTTTT.

Only a few counts were recorded for this clone. J is TRBJ1-2 and V is TRBV30; weak D call: TRBD1 (6 bases). CDR1 is GTSNPN and CDR2 is SVGIG in the germline V gene (reference sequence). This CDR3 spans 13 amino acids. Trimming stripped 6 bases from V and 2 bases from J, with 13 bases between. CDR3 nucleotide sequence: TGTGCCTGTAAGCCGGACAGAAACTATGGCTACACCTTC. This translates into CACKPDRNYGYTF.

This chain uses TRBV11-2 with TRBJ1-6; no definite D call. The V gene's germline CDR1 is SGHAT and CDR2 FQNNGV. The V end lost 5 bases, the J end lost 6 bases, and 14 bases lay between the germline ends. This CDR3 region has 15 residues. The CDR3 nucleotides read TGTGCCAGCAGCACGCCCCGAGGAACTAATTCACCCCTCCACTTT. It yields the protein CASSTPRGTNSPLHF.

V usage is TRBV20-1 and J usage is TRBJ2-5; D not resolved. The CDR3 is made up of 11 amino acids. V was shortened by 5 bases and J by 5 bases, with 9 bases between the two germline ends. Germline values: CDR1 DFQATT, CDR2 SNEGSKA (reference sequence). The CDR3, as DNA: TGCAGTGCTCCCAAACCCGAGACCCAGTACTTC. Its translation: CSAPKPETQYF.

V and J are TRBV6-1 and TRBJ1-6; unclear D gene. This CDR3 region has 12 residues. The ends were cut back, 5 bases at V and 9 bases at J, with 8 bases in the middle. Looked up from germline, CDR1 is MNHNS and CDR2 is SASEGT. This CDR3 reads CASSRTGSPLHF. The CDR3 region has the DNA TGTGCCAGCAGTAGGACGGGTTCACCCCTCCACTTT.

There are a few counts of this clone. This rearrangement joins TRBV29-1 to TRBJ1-1; D not resolved. The germline gives CDR1 SQVTM, CDR2 ANQGSEA. Trimming took 4 bases from V and 5 from J, leaving 14 bases between them. The CDR3 has 13 amino acids. CDR3 DNA: TGCAGCGTTGCTATCTCTGAGTGGACTGAAGCTTTCTTT. Translating it yields CSVAISEWTEAFF.

The rearrangement uses TRBV30 and TRBJ2-7; 8 nucleotides line up with TRBD1. Unmatched junction bases numbered 5, after V lost 1 base and J lost 3 bases. The CDR3 length is 14 residues. Germline lookup yields CDR1 GTSNPN and CDR2 SVGIG (reference sequence). This CDR3 reads CAWSEGGQGYEQYF. The CDR3 bases are TGTGCCTGGAGTGAGGGTGGACAGGGCTACGAGCAGTACTTC. Combining the CDR3 with reference TRBV30 and TRBJ2-7 gives the whole variable domain SQTIHQWPATLVQPVGSPLSLECTVEGTSNPNLYWYRQAAGRGLQLLFYSVGIGQISSEVPQNLSASRPQDRQFILSSKKLLLSDSGFYLCAWSEGGQGYEQYFGPGTRLTVT.

A few counts support this clone. The CDR3, as DNA: TGCAGCGTTGAATCCAGGGGCAACACTGAAGCTTTCTTT. Translating it yields CSVESRGNTEAFF. This chain connects TRBV29-1 to TRBJ1-1, with D possibly TRBD1 on 6 matching bases. V dropped 2 bases and J dropped 2 bases, with 9 bases sitting between them. The CDR3 consists of 13 residues. Germline V gene sequence: CDR1 SQVTM, CDR2 ANQGSEA.

V usage is TRBV30 and J usage is TRBJ1-6; TRBD1 matches at 9 bases. There are 14 residues in the CDR3. Germline V gene lookup returns CDR1 GTSNPN and CDR2 SVGIG (reference sequence). Trimming took 4 bases from V and 9 from J; bases not matched to a gene: 7. CDR3 loop: CAWNPGTGTSPLHF. DNA of the CDR3: TGTGCCTGGAATCCCGGGACAGGGACTTCACCCCTCCACTTT.

J is TRBJ1-1 and V is TRBV5-1; possibly TRBD1 for D (5 bases). Germline-derived CDR1 and CDR2 are SGHRS and YFSETQ. CDR3 size: 15 residues. V was shortened by 4 bases and J by 11 bases, with 24 bases between the two germline ends. CDR3 coding DNA: TGCGCCAGCAGCCTTCTCCCCCGGGACGATGGGGAGGCTTTCTTT. Translating it yields CASSLLPRDDGEAFF.

This clone is a singleton in its sample. V gene TRBV4-3 combines with J gene TRBJ1-6; D might be TRBD1 (6 bases). Germline CDR1 reads LGHNA; CDR2 reads YSLEER. Trimming removed 1 base from V and 6 bases from J, with 13 bases in between. The length of the CDR3 is 16 residues. The CDR3 loop is CASSQGGPRVNSPLHF. The CDR3 nucleotides are TGCGCCAGCAGCCAAGGGGGGCCAAGAGTTAATTCACCCCTCCACTTT.

The rearrangement uses TRBV5-1 and TRBJ1-2; D is ambiguous. Germline lookup yields CDR1 SGHRS and CDR2 YFSETQ. The CDR3 contains 13 residues. V was pared by 0 bases and J by 4 bases, with 7 bases between. CDR3 residues: CASSLVGPYGYTF. As DNA, the CDR3 is TGCGCCAGCAGCTTGGTTGGCCCCTATGGCTACACCTTC.

V gene TRBV18 combines with J gene TRBJ1-2; possible D gene TRBD1, 6 bases. The CDR3 is made up of 14 amino acids. Germline V CDR1 and CDR2: KGHSH, LQKENI. Trimming pared 5 bases from V and 0 bases from J, leaving 10 bases between. CDR3 sequence (DNA): TGTGCCAGCTCATTACAGGGATCTAACTATGGCTACACCTTC. Its translation: CASSLQGSNYGYTF.

This clone was detected a few times. The chain recombines TRBV30 with TRBJ1-1; D remains unclear. CDR3 length: 12 residues. CDR1 is GTSNPN and CDR2 is SVGIG in the germline V gene (reference sequence). Between the trimmed V and J ends, which lost 4 bases and 1 base, there was a span of 7 bases. Here the CDR3 reads CAWTQENTEAFF. The CDR3, as DNA: TGTGCCTGGACCCAGGAGAACACTGAAGCTTTCTTT.

The genes are TRBV30 and TRBJ1-1; D perhaps matches TRBD1 (6 bases). Trimming took 6 bases from V and 5 from J, leaving 13 bases between them. The CDR3 sequence is 12 residues long. The germline CDR1 and CDR2 sequences are GTSNPN and SVGIG (reference sequence). CDR3: CACRQEVTEAFF. The CDR3 nucleotides are TGTGCCTGTCGACAGGAGGTGACTGAAGCTTTCTTT.

This clone has just one count. The chain joins TRBV29-1 to TRBJ1-2; unclear D gene. Per the germline V gene, CDR1 is SQVTM and CDR2 is ANQGSEA. This CDR3 has 12 residues. Trimming took off 3 bases at V and 4 bases at J, with 9 bases between the two ends. This CDR3 is CSVETAVYGYTF. CDR3 DNA sequence: TGCAGCGTTGAGACCGCAGTCTATGGCTACACCTTC.

The gene calls are TRBV4-2 and TRBJ2-3; D unresolved. CDR1 and CDR2 from the germline V gene are LGHNA and YNFKEQ. This CDR3 has 11 residues. Trimming left V 5 bases short and J 0 bases short, with 0 bases between. The CDR3 sequence is CASSSTDTQYF. Written as DNA, the CDR3 is TGTGCCAGCAGCAGCACAGATACGCAGTATTTT.

The chain recombines TRBV29-1 with TRBJ1-1, with D unclear. This CDR3 spans 15 amino acids. The germline CDR1 and CDR2 sequences are SQVTM and ANQGSEA. The germline V and J ends were trimmed by 3 bases and 1 base, with 15 bases remaining between them. CDR3 sequence reads: CSVDSLPGTNTEAFF. CDR3 coding DNA: TGCAGCGTTGATAGCCTTCCAGGAACGAACACTGAAGCTTTCTTT. The whole variable domain, filled in from reference TRBV29-1 and TRBJ1-1, reads SAVISQKPSRDICQRGTSLTIQCQVDSQVTMMFWYRQQPGQSLTLIATANQGSEATYESGFVIDKFPISRPNLTFSTLTVSNMSPEDSSIYLCSVDSLPGTNTEAFFGQGTRLTVV.

This clone was seen at least ten times. The chain employs TRBV9 and TRBJ2-5; D is perhaps TRBD2 (5 bases). Between the trimmed V and J ends, which lost 2 bases and 2 bases, there was a span of 13 bases. The CDR3 extends over 15 amino acids. CDR1 SGDLS and CDR2 YYNGEE come from the germline V gene. The CDR3 DNA follows: TGTGCCAGCAGCGTCTCTATAGCGCCACAAGAGACCCAGTACTTC. It is translated as CASSVSIAPQETQYF.